The rows below give T cell receptor beta chains drawn from one sample of a study of healthy donors' naive CD4 and CD8 T cells. TCRdb reanalysed the reads using MiXCR and keeps one entry per CDR3 protein. There are approximately 200,000 distinct CDR3 sequences in the sample; around three quarters occur only once, and roughly 2.3% lies in the top ten. Sequencing was done on a sample of naive CD4+ and CD8+ T cells sorted from blood, pooled from several donors. These receptors all come from a pool of human donors in good health; the sample pools cells from several healthy donors. CDR3s leave out the opening cysteine and the closing phenylalanine or tryptophan. The order of the fields is D gene, V gene, CDR3 protein. The D gene is left open where the match is weak.

D gene: -; V gene: TRBV28; CDR3 protein: ASIFIYEQY
D gene: -; V gene: TRBV28; CDR3 protein: ASSSFMSSYNEQF
D gene: -; V gene: TRBV29-1; CDR3 protein: SLPGGGYANEQF
D gene: -; V gene: TRBV19; CDR3 protein: ASSQRENIQY
D gene: TRBD2; V gene: TRBV29-1; CDR3 protein: SVRGLAEGGETQY
D gene: -; V gene: TRBV6-2/TRBV6-3; CDR3 protein: ASSIDGDNEQF
D gene: -; V gene: TRBV29-1; CDR3 protein: SAGVTEAF
D gene: TRBD1; V gene: TRBV29-1; CDR3 protein: SVTGTAGELF
D gene: -; V gene: TRBV6-2/TRBV6-3; CDR3 protein: ASHETSSYNEQF
D gene: -; V gene: TRBV14; CDR3 protein: ASSQVLYNEQF
D gene: -; V gene: TRBV5-4; CDR3 protein: ASSAGTGAGRDEKLF
D gene: -; V gene: TRBV29-1; CDR3 protein: SVEEPRWGNEQF
D gene: -; V gene: TRBV20-1; CDR3 protein: SAIPDLQVYGYT
D gene: TRBD2; V gene: TRBV5-5; CDR3 protein: ASSRERGTYNEQF
D gene: -; V gene: TRBV29-1; CDR3 protein: SVVPGAGIYNEQF
D gene: -; V gene: TRBV6-1; CDR3 protein: ASTPSGDYGYT
D gene: TRBD2; V gene: TRBV30; CDR3 protein: AWRGQAGSTDTQY
D gene: TRBD1; V gene: TRBV29-1; CDR3 protein: SVGDRVAGANVLT
D gene: -; V gene: TRBV12-3/TRBV12-4; CDR3 protein: ASSLKGDSPAF
D gene: -; V gene: TRBV29-1; CDR3 protein: SAYTAEAF
D gene: -; V gene: TRBV5-1; CDR3 protein: ASSPSDEQY
D gene: TRBD1; V gene: TRBV19; CDR3 protein: ASSRDSFSYEQY
D gene: TRBD1; V gene: TRBV19; CDR3 protein: ASSRANTGGGQPQH
D gene: TRBD1; V gene: TRBV27; CDR3 protein: ASTDRALSNYGYT
D gene: TRBD1; V gene: TRBV30; CDR3 protein: AGTGQGSYEQY
D gene: -; V gene: TRBV29-1; CDR3 protein: SVEAAIRGETQY
D gene: TRBD1; V gene: TRBV19; CDR3 protein: ASSTGTGNNQPQH
D gene: -; V gene: TRBV20-1; CDR3 protein: SASQGVQPQH
D gene: -; V gene: TRBV11-2; CDR3 protein: ASSQFSRTNEQF
D gene: -; V gene: TRBV19; CDR3 protein: ASSILGSSLGNTIY
D gene: TRBD1; V gene: TRBV29-1; CDR3 protein: SVAGDRVEPNEQF
D gene: -; V gene: TRBV7-2; CDR3 protein: ASSLEGGFNYGYT
D gene: -; V gene: TRBV5-5; CDR3 protein: ASSTQETQY
D gene: -; V gene: TRBV19; CDR3 protein: ASSIEETQY
D gene: -; V gene: TRBV11-2; CDR3 protein: ASSLSRGLGAEAF
D gene: -; V gene: TRBV11-2; CDR3 protein: ASSPQGAGLLGEQF
D gene: -; V gene: TRBV12-3/TRBV12-4; CDR3 protein: ASSLRGRQTEAF